This T cell receptor (beta chain) was retrieved from a study of cytomegalovirus exposure and HLA in healthy donors. General observations from the study: As was reported, the classifier diagnosed cytomegalovirus status with high specificity and sensitivity. The majority of TCR sequences were rare, yet some public TCRs appeared in many donors. Later analysis reportedly placed an Asian-associated ancestry cluster below the approximately 700-donor mean in N-insertions.

The PCR contained 60 Vbeta and 13 Jbeta primers. Measured with immunoSEQ multiplex PCR; TCRdb has only the in-frame clones, and not every one. Altogether about 190,000 clones are present, roughly four fifths being singletons, with the ten largest covering 3.1%. As for this clone: Its antigen is undetermined.

The CDR3 is made up of 18 amino acids. V dropped 2 bases and J dropped 6; count of bases not matched to a gene: 14. From germline, CDR1 is LGHNA and CDR2 YNFKEQ. V and J are TRBV4-2 and TRBJ2-1, with 9 positions matching TRBD1. The receptor was isolated from a woman in her 30s in good health and CMV-seropositive. Sequenced: PBMCs. The CDR3 sequence: CASSQLKQTGGNVNEQFF. The CDR3 DNA is TGTGCCAGCAGCCAATTGAAGCAAACAGGGGGCAACGTCAATGAGCAGTTCTTC.